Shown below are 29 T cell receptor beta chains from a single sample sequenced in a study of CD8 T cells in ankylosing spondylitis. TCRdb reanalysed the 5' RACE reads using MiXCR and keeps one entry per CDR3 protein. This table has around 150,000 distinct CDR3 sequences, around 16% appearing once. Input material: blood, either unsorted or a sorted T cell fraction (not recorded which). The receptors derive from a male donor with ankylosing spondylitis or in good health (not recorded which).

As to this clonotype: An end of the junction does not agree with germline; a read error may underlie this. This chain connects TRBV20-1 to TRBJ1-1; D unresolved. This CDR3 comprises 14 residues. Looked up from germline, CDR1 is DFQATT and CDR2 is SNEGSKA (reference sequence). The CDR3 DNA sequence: TGCAGTGCTCCCGCACGAAGGGTAAACAGTGAAGCTTTCTTT. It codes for CSAPARRVNSEAFF.

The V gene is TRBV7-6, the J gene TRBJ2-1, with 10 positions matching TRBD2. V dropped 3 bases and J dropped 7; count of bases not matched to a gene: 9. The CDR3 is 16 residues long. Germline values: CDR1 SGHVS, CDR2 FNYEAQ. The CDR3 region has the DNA TGTGCCAGCAGCTTTGGACTAGCGGCCTTAGGGAATGAGCAGTTCTTC. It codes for CASSFGLAALGNEQFF.

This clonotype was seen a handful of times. The CDR3 sequence is CATQGGDSPLHF. The CDR3 nucleotides read TGTGCCACCCAGGGCGGGGACTCACCCCTCCACTTT. V is TRBV27 and J is TRBJ1-6; D is possibly TRBD1 (5 bases). The CDR3 totals 12 residues. Germline V gene lookup returns CDR1 MNHEY and CDR2 SMNVEV (reference sequence). The V and J ends lost 10 bases and 10 bases respectively, with 14 bases between them.

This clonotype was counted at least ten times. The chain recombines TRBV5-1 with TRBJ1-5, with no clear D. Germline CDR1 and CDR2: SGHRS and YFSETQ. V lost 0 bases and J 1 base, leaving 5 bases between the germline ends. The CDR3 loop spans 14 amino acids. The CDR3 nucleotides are TGCGCCAGCAGCTTGGGCCCGAGCAATCAGCCCCAGCATTTT. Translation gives CASSLGPSNQPQHF.

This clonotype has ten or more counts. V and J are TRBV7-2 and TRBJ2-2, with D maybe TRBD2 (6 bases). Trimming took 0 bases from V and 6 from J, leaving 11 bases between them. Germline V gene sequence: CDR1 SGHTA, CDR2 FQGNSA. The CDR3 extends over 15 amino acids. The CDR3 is CASSLAAAGSGELFF. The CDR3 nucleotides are TGTGCCAGCAGCTTAGCGGCTGCGGGGTCCGGGGAGCTGTTTTTT.

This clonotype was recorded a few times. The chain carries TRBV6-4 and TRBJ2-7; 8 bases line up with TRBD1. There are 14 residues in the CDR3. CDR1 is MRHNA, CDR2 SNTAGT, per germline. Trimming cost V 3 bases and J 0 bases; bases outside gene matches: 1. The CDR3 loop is CASSEGTGSYEQYF. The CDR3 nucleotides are TGTGCCAGCAGTGAAGGGACAGGCTCCTACGAGCAGTACTTC.

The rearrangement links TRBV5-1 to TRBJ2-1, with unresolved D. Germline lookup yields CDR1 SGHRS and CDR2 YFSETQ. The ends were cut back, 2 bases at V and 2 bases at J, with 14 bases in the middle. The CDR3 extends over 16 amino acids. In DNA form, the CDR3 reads TGCGCCAGCAGCTTAAGGCCCCAGATCACCTACAATGAGCAGTTCTTC. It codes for CASSLRPQITYNEQFF.

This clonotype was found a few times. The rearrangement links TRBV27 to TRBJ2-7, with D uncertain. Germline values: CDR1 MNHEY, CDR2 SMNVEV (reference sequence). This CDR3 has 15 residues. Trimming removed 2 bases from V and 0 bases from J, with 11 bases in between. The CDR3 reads CASSLRWGSSYEQYF. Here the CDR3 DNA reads TGTGCCAGCAGTTTACGTTGGGGTAGCTCCTACGAGCAGTACTTC.

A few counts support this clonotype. The CDR3 coding sequence is TGCAGCGTTATGGGACTAGCGGGAGCTAGTTGGGCCGGGGAGCTGTTTTTT. It yields the protein CSVMGLAGASWAGELFF. The V and J genes are TRBV29-1 and TRBJ2-2; 14 positions match TRBD2. CDR1 SQVTM and CDR2 ANQGSEA come from the germline V gene. Germline trimming cut 5 bases from V and 6 bases from J; bases unmatched to any gene: 11. The CDR3 totals 17 residues.

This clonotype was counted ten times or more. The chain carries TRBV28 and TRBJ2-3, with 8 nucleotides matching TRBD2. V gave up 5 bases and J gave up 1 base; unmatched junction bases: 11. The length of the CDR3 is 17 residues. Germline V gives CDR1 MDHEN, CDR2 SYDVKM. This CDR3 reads CASSLGLGLEGTDTQYF. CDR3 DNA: TGTGCCAGCAGTCTAGGGTTGGGACTAGAAGGCACAGATACGCAGTATTTT.

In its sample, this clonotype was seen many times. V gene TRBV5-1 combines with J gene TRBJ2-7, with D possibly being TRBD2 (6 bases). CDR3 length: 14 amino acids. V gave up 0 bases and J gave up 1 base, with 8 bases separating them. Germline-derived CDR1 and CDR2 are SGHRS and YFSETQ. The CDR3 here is CASSLEGTSYEQYF. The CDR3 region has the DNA TGCGCCAGCAGCTTGGAAGGGACTTCCTACGAGCAGTACTTC.

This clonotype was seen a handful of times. CDR3 DNA sequence: TGTGCCAGCAGCCCCCGATGGGACAGGGATGGTGAAAAACTGTTTTTT. Translation: CASSPRWDRDGEKLFF. The chain links TRBV11-2 to TRBJ1-4, with TRBD1 matching over 9 bases. Germline values: CDR1 SGHAT, CDR2 FQNNGV. The CDR3 covers 16 residues. V shed 5 bases, J shed 7 bases, and the junction held 11 bases outside the gene matches.

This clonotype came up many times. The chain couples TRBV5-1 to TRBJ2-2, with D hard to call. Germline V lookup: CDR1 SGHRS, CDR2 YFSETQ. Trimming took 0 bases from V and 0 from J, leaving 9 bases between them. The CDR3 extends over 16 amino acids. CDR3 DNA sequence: TGCGCCAGCAGCTTGGAGGGTCAGGCGAACACCGGGGAGCTGTTTTTT. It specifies CASSLEGQANTGELFF.

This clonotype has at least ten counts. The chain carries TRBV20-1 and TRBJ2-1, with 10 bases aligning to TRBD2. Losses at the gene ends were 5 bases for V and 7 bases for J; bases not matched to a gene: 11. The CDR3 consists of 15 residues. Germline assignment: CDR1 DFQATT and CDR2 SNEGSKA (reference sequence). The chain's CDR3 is CSAQRGSGRVNEQFF. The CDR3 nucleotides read TGCAGTGCTCAGAGGGGGAGCGGGAGGGTAAATGAGCAGTTCTTC.

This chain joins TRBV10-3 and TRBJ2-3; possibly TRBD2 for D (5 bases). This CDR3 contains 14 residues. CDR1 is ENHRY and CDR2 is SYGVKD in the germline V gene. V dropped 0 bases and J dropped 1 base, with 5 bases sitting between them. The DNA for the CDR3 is TGTGCCATCAGTGAGTCGCGGGGCACAGATACGCAGTATTTT. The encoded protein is CAISESRGTDTQYF.

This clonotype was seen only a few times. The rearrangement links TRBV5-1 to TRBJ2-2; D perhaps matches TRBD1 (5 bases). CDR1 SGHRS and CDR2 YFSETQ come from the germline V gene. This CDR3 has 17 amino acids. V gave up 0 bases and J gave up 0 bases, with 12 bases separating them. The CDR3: CASSLVPAGTNTGELFF. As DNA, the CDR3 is TGCGCCAGCAGCTTGGTGCCGGCAGGGACGAACACCGGGGAGCTGTTTTTT.

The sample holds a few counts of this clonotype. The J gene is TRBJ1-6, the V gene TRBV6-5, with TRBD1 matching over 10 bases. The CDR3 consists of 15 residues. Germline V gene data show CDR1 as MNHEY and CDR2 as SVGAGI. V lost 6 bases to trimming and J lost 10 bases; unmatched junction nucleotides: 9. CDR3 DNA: TGTGCCAGCAGCTCCAGGACAGGGGGGAGATCACCCCTCCACTTT. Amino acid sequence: CASSSRTGGRSPLHF.

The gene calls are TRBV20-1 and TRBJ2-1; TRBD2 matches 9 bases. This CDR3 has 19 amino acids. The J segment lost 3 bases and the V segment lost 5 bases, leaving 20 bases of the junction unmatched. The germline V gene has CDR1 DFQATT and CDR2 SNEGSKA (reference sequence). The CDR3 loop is CSAPFSASGAAGVYNEQFF. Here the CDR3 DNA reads TGCAGTGCTCCCTTTTCGGCTAGCGGGGCCGCCGGCGTCTACAATGAGCAGTTCTTC.

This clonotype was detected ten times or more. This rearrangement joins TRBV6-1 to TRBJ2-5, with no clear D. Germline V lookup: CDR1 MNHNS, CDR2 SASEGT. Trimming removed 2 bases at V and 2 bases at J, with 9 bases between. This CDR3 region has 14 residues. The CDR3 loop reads CASSESGKQETQYF. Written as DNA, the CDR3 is TGTGCCAGCAGTGAATCGGGCAAGCAAGAGACCCAGTACTTC.

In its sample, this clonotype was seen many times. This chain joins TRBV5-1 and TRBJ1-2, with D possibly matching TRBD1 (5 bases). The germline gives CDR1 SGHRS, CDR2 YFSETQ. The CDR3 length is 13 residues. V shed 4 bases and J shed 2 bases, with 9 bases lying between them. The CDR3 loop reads CASSEDTNYGYTF. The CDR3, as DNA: TGCGCCAGCAGCGAGGACACCAACTATGGCTACACCTTC.

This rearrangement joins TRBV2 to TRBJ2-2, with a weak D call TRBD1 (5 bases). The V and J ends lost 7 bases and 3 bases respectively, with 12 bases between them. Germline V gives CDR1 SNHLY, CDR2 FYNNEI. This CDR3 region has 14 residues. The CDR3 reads CASKGLGYTGELFF. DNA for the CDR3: TGTGCCAGCAAGGGGCTAGGGTACACCGGGGAGCTGTTTTTT.

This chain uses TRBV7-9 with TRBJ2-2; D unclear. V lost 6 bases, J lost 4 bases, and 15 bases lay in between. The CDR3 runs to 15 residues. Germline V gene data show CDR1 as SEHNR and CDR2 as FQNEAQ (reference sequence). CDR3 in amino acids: CASSPKALSTGELFF. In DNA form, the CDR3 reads TGTGCCAGCAGTCCAAAGGCCCTAAGCACCGGGGAGCTGTTTTTT.

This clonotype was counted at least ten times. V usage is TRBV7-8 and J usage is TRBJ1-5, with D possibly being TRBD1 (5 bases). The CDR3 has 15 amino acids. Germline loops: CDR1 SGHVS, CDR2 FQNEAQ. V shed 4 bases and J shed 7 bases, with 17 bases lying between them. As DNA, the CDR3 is TGTGCCAGCAGCTCCCTGGTTGGGACCGTCCAGCCCCAGCATTTT. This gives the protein CASSSLVGTVQPQHF. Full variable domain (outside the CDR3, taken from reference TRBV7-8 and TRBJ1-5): GAGVSQSPRYKVAKRGQDVALRCDPISGHVSLFWYQQALGQGPEFLTYFQNEAQLDKSGLPSDRFFAERPEGSVSTLKIQRTQQEDSAVYLCASSSLVGTVQPQHFGDGTRLSIL.

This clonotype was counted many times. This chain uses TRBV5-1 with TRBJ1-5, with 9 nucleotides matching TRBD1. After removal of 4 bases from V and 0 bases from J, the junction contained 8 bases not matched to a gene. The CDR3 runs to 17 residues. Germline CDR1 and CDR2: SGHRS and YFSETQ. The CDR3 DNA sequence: TGCGCCAGCAGCCCTGGGACAGGGAAGCATAGCAATCAGCCCCAGCATTTT. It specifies CASSPGTGKHSNQPQHF.

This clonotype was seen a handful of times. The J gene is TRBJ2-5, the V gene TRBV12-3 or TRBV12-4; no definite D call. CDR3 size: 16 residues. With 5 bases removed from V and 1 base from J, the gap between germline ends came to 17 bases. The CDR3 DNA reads TGTGCCAGCAGTATGGGTTCGGAGTTATTCCAAGAGACCCAGTACTTC. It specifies CASSMGSELFQETQYF.

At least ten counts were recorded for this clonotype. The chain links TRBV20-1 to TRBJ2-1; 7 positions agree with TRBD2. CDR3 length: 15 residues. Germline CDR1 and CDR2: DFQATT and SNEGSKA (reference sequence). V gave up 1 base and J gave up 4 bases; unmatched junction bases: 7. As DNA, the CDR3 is TGCAGTGCTAGAGGCCCTAGCGGAAGTTACAATGAGCAGTTCTTC. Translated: CSARGPSGSYNEQFF.

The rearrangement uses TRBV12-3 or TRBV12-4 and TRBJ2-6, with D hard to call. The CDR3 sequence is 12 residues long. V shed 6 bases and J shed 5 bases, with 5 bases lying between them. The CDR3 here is CASSLRANVLTF. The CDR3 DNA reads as TGTGCCAGCAGCCTTCGGGCCAACGTCCTGACTTTC.

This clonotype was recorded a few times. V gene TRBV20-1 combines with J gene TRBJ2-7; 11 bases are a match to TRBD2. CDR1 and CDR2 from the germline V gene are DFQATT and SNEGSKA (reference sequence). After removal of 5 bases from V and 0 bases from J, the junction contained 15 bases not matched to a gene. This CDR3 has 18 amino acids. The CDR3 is CSALRLGTSGGYSYEQYF. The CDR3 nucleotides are TGCAGTGCTCTACGACTAGGTACTAGCGGGGGTTACTCCTACGAGCAGTACTTC.

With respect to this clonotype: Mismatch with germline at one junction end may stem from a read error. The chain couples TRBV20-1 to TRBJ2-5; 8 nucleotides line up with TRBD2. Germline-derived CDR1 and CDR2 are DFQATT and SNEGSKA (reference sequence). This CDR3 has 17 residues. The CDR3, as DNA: TGCTGTGCTAGTGGTCCGGGACTAGTGGGATCCTGGGAGACCCAGTACTTC. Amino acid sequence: CCASGPGLVGSWETQYF.